This TCR beta chain stems from a study of shared clonotypes between healthy human individuals. Broader study findings: Blood was the only sampled material, and tissue repertoires likely differ. Some clonotypes were shared by all four sorted-subset donors, while others were not shared. The non-shared ones had lower generation probabilities than the shared ones.

The CDR3 consists of 12 residues. Germline-derived CDR1 and CDR2 are MDHEN and SYDVKM. V lost 4 bases, J lost 15 bases, and 8 bases stayed unmatched. Donors were Caucasian adults residing in Nashville, Tennessee, USA. Generated by immunoSEQ multiplex PCR, the TCRdb table keeps only in-frame clones and is missing some. The sample includes about 700,000 clones, 74% of them seen just once. Comment on this clone: What it binds is not known.

The chain combines TRBV28 with TRBJ2-1, with 8 bases matching TRBD1. The TCR originated in a young woman in good health. The sequencing input was memory CD4+ T cells sorted from blood. Subset in this sample: CD45RA-negative fraction. CDR3 sequence reads: CASSSPGGGWFF. Written as DNA, the CDR3 is TGTGCCAGCAGTTCCCCAGGGGGCGGATGGTTCTTC.